A selection of T cell receptor beta chains follows, all from one sample in a study of high-grade serous ovarian cancer treatment subgroups. The method was immunoSEQ multiplex PCR; TCRdb's version includes in-frame clones alone and lacks a portion of them. The table records about 36,000 clones, 75% to 85% of them present only once. The sample taken for sequencing was tumor tissue. These receptors were collected from a human donor with high-grade serous ovarian cancer. The CDR3 runs from the conserved cysteine through the conserved F or W. D genes are given only for firm matches. Clone size is not always given. Where it is, it says once, few, many or a class for expanded clones.

clone_size,v_call,j_call,d_call,cdr3_aa,cdr3_nt
medium-sized,TRBV4-2,TRBJ2-7,TRBD2,CASSQDQNAGLNYEQYF,TGTGCCAGCAGCCAAGATCAGAATGCGGGACTAAACTACGAGCAGTACTTC
NA,TRBV19,TRBJ2-1,TRBD1,CATRDRVYNEQFF,TGTGCCACTCGGGACAGGGTTTACAATGAGCAGTTCTTC
NA,TRBV28,TRBJ1-1,NA,CASGPTGNRGHTEAFF,TGTGCCAGCGGCCCTACAGGGAACCGAGGGCACACTGAAGCTTTCTTT
NA,TRBV19,TRBJ2-3,NA,CASSDAWGGTDTQYF,TGTGCCAGTAGTGACGCGTGGGGTGGCACAGATACGCAGTATTTT
NA,TRBV9,TRBJ1-2,TRBD1,CASSVDRGTNYGYTF,TGTGCCAGCAGCGTCGACAGGGGTACTAACTATGGCTACACCTTC
NA,TRBV19,TRBJ2-7,NA,CASSISLRYEQYF,TGTGCCAGTAGTATAAGCCTTCGCTACGAGCAGTACTTC
NA,TRBV27,TRBJ1-2,NA,CASSSPGSYYGYTF,TGTGCCAGCAGTTCTCCAGGATCTTACTATGGCTACACCTTC
NA,TRBV9,TRBJ2-5,TRBD2,CASSAGRRGAGEEETQYF,TGTGCCAGCAGCGCCGGACGGCGGGGGGCGGGAGAGGAAGAGACCCAGTACTTC
NA,TRBV7-6,TRBJ2-3,TRBD2,CASSLGLAGADTQYF,TGTGCCAGCAGCTTAGGACTAGCGGGAGCAGATACGCAGTATTTT
NA,TRBV6-1,TRBJ2-5,NA,CASSEAGWAETQYF,TGTGCCAGCAGTGAAGCGGGATGGGCAGAGACCCAGTACTTC
NA,TRBV2,TRBJ2-3,NA,CASSEAPTGIPDTQYF,TGTGCCAGCAGTGAAGCTCCAACAGGTATACCAGATACGCAGTATTTT
NA,TRBV7-2,TRBJ1-1,NA,CASSLNRQVGSGGQYAFF,TGTGCCAGCAGCTTGAATCGACAGGTCGGCTCGGGCGGACAGTATGCTTTCTTT
NA,TRBV7-2,TRBJ1-2,NA,CASSLVDRITYGYTF,TGTGCCAGCAGCTTAGTAGACAGAATTACTTATGGCTACACCTTC
NA,TRBV29-1,TRBJ2-7,NA,CSVGRTVEYEQYF,TGCAGCGTGGGGAGGACAGTTGAGTACGAGCAGTACTTC
NA,TRBV4-2,TRBJ1-5,NA,CASSQGSRTNLGNQPQHF,TGTGCCAGCAGCCAAGGATCTCGGACGAATTTAGGCAATCAGCCCCAGCATTTT
NA,TRBV7-9,TRBJ2-5,TRBD1,CASSRDSAQETQYF,TGTGCCAGCAGCCGGGACAGCGCACAAGAGACCCAGTACTTC
NA,TRBV9,TRBJ1-2,NA,CASSTQGRGDGRYGYTF,TGTGCCAGCAGCACCCAGGGGAGAGGGGACGGCAGATATGGCTACACCTTC
NA,TRBV29-1,TRBJ1-1,NA,CSVVAVDTEAFF,TGCAGCGTTGTTGCGGTGGACACTGAAGCTTTCTTT
NA,TRBV4-3,TRBJ2-7,TRBD1,CASSQGDRGHEQYF,TGCGCCAGCAGCCAAGGGGACAGGGGCCACGAGCAGTACTTC
NA,TRBV11-2,TRBJ2-7,NA,CASSAAYEQYF,TGTGCCAGCAGCGCCGCGTACGAGCAGTACTTC
NA,TRBV30,TRBJ2-4,NA,CAWSAAKNIQYF,TGTGCCTGGAGTGCCGCCAAAAACATTCAGTACTTC
NA,TRBV30,TRBJ1-6,NA,CAWSVSRGPLHF,TGTGCCTGGAGTGTATCACGGGGGCCCCTCCACTTT
NA,TRBV4-2,TRBJ2-3,NA,CASSPLLYEQGRSDTQYF,TGTGCCAGCAGCCCCTTACTGTACGAACAGGGAAGATCAGATACGCAGTATTTT
NA,TRBV9,TRBJ2-2,NA,CASSVTGSGANTGELFF,TGTGCCAGCAGCGTAACGGGCAGCGGTGCGAACACCGGGGAGCTGTTTTTT
NA,TRBV9,TRBJ2-1,NA,CASSVDGQSYNEQFF,TGTGCCAGCAGCGTAGACGGACAGTCCTACAATGAGCAGTTCTTC
NA,TRBV27,TRBJ2-7,NA,CASSFGQDPLYEQYF,TGTGCCAGCAGTTTTGGCCAGGATCCCCTTTACGAGCAGTACTTC
NA,TRBV5-4,TRBJ2-1,NA,CASSYGQQQFF,TGTGCCAGCAGCTACGGACAGCAGCAGTTCTTC
NA,TRBV29-1,TRBJ2-2,NA,CSVTRVRSGELFF,TGCAGCGTTACCAGGGTGCGGTCCGGGGAGCTGTTTTTT
NA,TRBV28,TRBJ2-5,NA,CASSFGGPKETQYF,TGTGCCAGCAGTTTTGGGGGACCCAAGGAGACCCAGTACTTC
NA,TRBV4-3,TRBJ1-3,TRBD1,CASSRRGQVGNTIYF,TGCGCCAGCAGTCGTAGGGGACAGGTCGGAAACACCATATATTTT
NA,TRBV7-2,TRBJ1-2,NA,CASSLVGQGGVYGYTF,TGTGCCAGCAGCTTAGTTGGGCAGGGAGGCGTCTATGGCTACACCTTC